These 31 T cell receptor beta chains came from one sample sequenced in a study of T cell changes during pregnancy in multiple sclerosis (dated by TCRdb to 2018 to 2020). The library was made by the immunoSEQ multiplex PCR assay. TCRdb mirrors the immuneACCESS table, restricted to in-frame sequences. Some clones are absent from its copies; in checked studies, under half trace to an unresolved V gene, and the reason for the others is unknown. Recorded for this sample are roughly 120,000 clones; roughly 90% of them occurred a single time. The top ten constitute approximately 1.5% of the sample. The specimen was peripheral blood, collected in the third trimester of pregnancy. The receptors stem from a female donor with multiple sclerosis, enrolled in a pregnancy study.

The chain joins TRBV10-3 to TRBJ1-1; D call uncertain. The CDR3 contains 14 residues. Germline V gene data show CDR1 as ENHRY and CDR2 as SYGVKD. V was pared by 3 bases and J by 5 bases, with 13 bases between. Here the CDR3 reads CAISEGPPGTEAFF. CDR3 nucleotides: TGTGCCATCAGTGAAGGACCCCCGGGGACTGAAGCTTTCTTT.

This chain uses TRBV5-4 with TRBJ2-1; a possible D gene is TRBD1 (7 bases). The CDR3 has 15 amino acids. CDR1 SGHNT and CDR2 YYREEE come from the germline V gene (reference sequence). V lost 4 bases, J lost 3 bases, and 14 bases lay in between. This chain's CDR3 is CASSVGRDSYNEQFF. The DNA for the CDR3 is TGTGCCAGCAGCGTTGGGCGGGACAGCTACAATGAGCAGTTCTTC.

This chain connects TRBV7-6 to TRBJ2-1; perhaps TRBD2 as D (7 bases). The CDR3 totals 14 residues. CDR1 is SGHVS and CDR2 is FNYEAQ in the germline V gene. Deletions cut 1 base from V and 8 bases from J, with 12 bases between. The CDR3 is CASSLGGGPDEQFF. CDR3 DNA sequence: TGTGCCAGCAGCTTAGGGGGGGGGCCGGATGAGCAGTTCTTC.

The chain joins TRBV2 to TRBJ2-7; 12 positions match TRBD1. V lost 5 bases to trimming and J lost 7 bases; unmatched junction nucleotides: 9. CDR1 and CDR2 (germline): SNHLY, FYNNEI. The CDR3 runs 15 residues. The chain's CDR3 is CASSPPGQGAGEQYF. CDR3 nucleotide sequence: TGTGCCAGCAGTCCCCCGGGACAGGGGGCGGGGGAGCAGTACTTC.

This chain connects TRBV11-2 to TRBJ2-7, with 11 bases aligning to TRBD2. Looked up from germline, CDR1 is SGHAT and CDR2 is FQNNGV. The length of the CDR3 is 15 residues. V trimming: 5 bases; J trimming: 2 bases; junction bases outside the gene matches: 5. The CDR3 is CASSLSSGGAYEQYF. CDR3 coding DNA: TGTGCCAGCAGCCTGAGTAGCGGGGGGGCCTACGAGCAGTACTTC.

This rearrangement joins TRBV5-1 to TRBJ1-1, with 7 bases lining up with TRBD1. The CDR3 is 13 residues long. The germline gives CDR1 SGHRS, CDR2 YFSETQ. V was clipped by 5 bases and J by 5 bases; unmatched bases: 6. This chain's CDR3 is CASRRDSGTEAFF. CDR3 coding DNA: TGCGCCAGCAGGCGGGACAGTGGGACTGAAGCTTTCTTT. Using reference TRBV5-1 and TRBJ1-1 for the parts outside the CDR3, the full variable domain is KAGVTQTPRYLIKTRGQQVTLSCSPISGHRSVSWYQQTPGQGLQFLFEYFSETQRNKGNFPGRFSGRQFSNSRSEMNVSTLELGDSALYLCASRRDSGTEAFFGQGTRLTVV.

The chain links TRBV2 to TRBJ2-5; D might be TRBD1 (6 bases). With 8 bases removed from V and 1 base from J, the gap between germline ends came to 11 bases. Germline loops: CDR1 SNHLY, CDR2 FYNNEI. The CDR3 has 13 residues. This CDR3 is CASVRDTQETQYF. The CDR3 DNA reads as TGTGCCAGCGTCCGGGACACCCAAGAGACCCAGTACTTC.

The V and J genes are TRBV6-5 and TRBJ2-7; 9 positions agree with TRBD2. V gave up 0 bases and J gave up 3 bases; unmatched junction bases: 0. CDR3 length equals 14 residues. Germline-derived CDR1 and CDR2 are MNHEY and SVGAGI. The CDR3 sequence: CASSYSSGSYEQYF. The CDR3 DNA follows: TGTGCCAGCAGTTACTCTAGCGGGAGCTACGAGCAGTACTTC.

This chain joins TRBV5-5 and TRBJ1-1; tentative D call: TRBD1 (5 bases). Per germline, CDR1 SGHKS and CDR2 YYEKEE (reference sequence). V was shortened by 4 bases and J by 4 bases, with 11 bases between the two germline ends. The CDR3 contains 13 residues. In nucleotides, the CDR3 is TGTGCCAGCAGCCGACAGTGGAGCACTGAAGCTTTCTTT. It specifies CASSRQWSTEAFF.

The chain has TRBV7-9 and TRBJ2-1; 9 positions match TRBD2. This CDR3 contains 17 residues. Germline CDR1 and CDR2: SEHNR and FQNEAQ (reference sequence). V dropped 5 bases and J dropped 4; count of bases not matched to a gene: 12. The CDR3 nucleotides read TGTGCCAGCAGCCGCGGGGGGGGAGCGGGCGGGTACAATGAGCAGTTCTTC. Protein sequence: CASSRGGGAGGYNEQFF.

The sample holds one count of this clone. V gene TRBV28 combines with J gene TRBJ2-7, with TRBD1 matching 8 bases. The germline V gene has CDR1 MDHEN and CDR2 SYDVKM. The CDR3 is 14 residues long. V lost 7 bases and J lost 2; bases outside the gene matches: 7. The CDR3 sequence: CASTDRDRPYEQYF. The DNA for the CDR3 is TGTGCCAGCACGGACCGGGACAGGCCCTACGAGCAGTACTTC.

V gene TRBV9 combines with J gene TRBJ1-2; D gene uncertain. The germline V gene encodes CDR1 SGDLS and CDR2 YYNGEE. Trimming cost V 2 bases and J 4 bases, with 15 bases left between them. The CDR3 has 15 residues. CDR3 coding DNA: TGTGCCAGCAGCGTCGGCCAGGCCTCCTTCTATGGCTACACCTTC. This encodes CASSVGQASFYGYTF.

In its sample, this clone was seen once. This rearrangement joins TRBV27 to TRBJ2-7; no clear D gene. Germline V gives CDR1 MNHEY, CDR2 SMNVEV (reference sequence). With 6 bases removed from V and 4 bases from J, the gap between germline ends came to 13 bases. The CDR3 is 13 amino acids. The CDR3 sequence: CASRAPFAYEQYF. The CDR3 DNA follows: TGTGCCAGCAGGGCCCCTTTTGCATACGAGCAGTACTTC.

The chain has TRBV5-1 and TRBJ1-2; no clear D. Trimming removed 4 bases from V and 3 bases from J, with 13 bases in between. Germline loops: CDR1 SGHRS, CDR2 YFSETQ. This CDR3 spans 14 amino acids. CDR3 bases: TGCGCCAGCAGCCCGGAGTCGCCAGACTATGGCTACACCTTC. Its translation: CASSPESPDYGYTF.

V usage is TRBV9 and J usage is TRBJ1-2; unclear D gene. The CDR3 sequence is 14 residues long. Germline V gene lookup returns CDR1 SGDLS and CDR2 YYNGEE. V was shortened by 4 bases and J by 2 bases, with 12 bases between the two germline ends. CDR3 region: CASSSRDPNYGYTF. CDR3 in DNA: TGTGCCAGCAGCTCCCGGGATCCCAACTATGGCTACACCTTC.

In DNA, the CDR3 is TGTGCCACCAGAGCGACAGGGGAAAAGACAGATACGCAGTATTTT. Protein: CATRATGEKTDTQYF. V usage is TRBV15 and J usage is TRBJ2-3; 8 positions match TRBD1. This CDR3 is built from 15 residues. Germline V gene sequence: CDR1 LNHNV, CDR2 YYDKDF (reference sequence). The V and J ends lost 6 bases and 3 bases, in that order; junction bases with no gene match: 8.

The chain couples TRBV9 to TRBJ2-7, with a tentative D call TRBD1 (6 bases). Germline loops: CDR1 SGDLS, CDR2 YYNGEE. The CDR3 is 14 amino acids. V was clipped by 0 bases and J by 3 bases, with 10 bases between them. The CDR3 region has the DNA TGTGCCAGCAGCGTAGCAGGGGCCGGCTACGAGCAGTACTTC. Translated, it gives CASSVAGAGYEQYF.

This chain joins TRBV2 and TRBJ2-5; no clear D. The germline CDR1 and CDR2 sequences are SNHLY and FYNNEI. The CDR3 loop spans 13 amino acids. Trimming stripped 0 bases from V and 7 bases from J, with 9 bases between. CDR3 nucleotide sequence: TGTGCCAGCAGTGAAGCGCGGTCGGGGACCCAGTACTTC. Its translation: CASSEARSGTQYF.

V gene TRBV5-4 combines with J gene TRBJ1-1, with D unclear. The CDR3 length is 15 residues. Looked up from germline, CDR1 is SGHNT and CDR2 is YYREEE (reference sequence). With 0 bases removed from V and 2 bases from J, the gap between germline ends came to 11 bases. CDR3 loop: CASSLGRQYNTEAFF. CDR3 coding DNA: TGTGCCAGCAGCTTGGGCAGGCAATATAACACTGAAGCTTTCTTT.

The chain couples TRBV5-5 to TRBJ2-1, with 7 bases lining up with TRBD1. The CDR3 is made up of 15 amino acids. Trimming cost V 4 bases and J 4 bases; bases outside gene matches: 8. Germline V CDR1 and CDR2: SGHKS, YYEKEE (reference sequence). The CDR3: CASSPGQVTYNEQFF. CDR3 coding DNA: TGTGCCAGCAGCCCTGGACAGGTGACATACAATGAGCAGTTCTTC.

The V and J genes are TRBV9 and TRBJ2-1; TRBD1 is a possible D gene (5 bases). The germline V gene encodes CDR1 SGDLS and CDR2 YYNGEE. This CDR3 is built from 16 residues. V was pared by 4 bases and J by 0 bases, with 14 bases between. The CDR3 coding sequence is TGTGCCAGCAGCCCCCAGCGAGACAGCTCCTACAATGAGCAGTTCTTC. Protein: CASSPQRDSSYNEQFF. The entire variable domain, with the rest obtained from reference TRBV9 and TRBJ2-1, is as follows: DSGVTQTPKHLITATGQRVTLRCSPRSGDLSVYWYQQSLDQGLQFLIQYYNGEERAKGNILERFSAQQFPDLHSELNLSSLELGDSALYFCASSPQRDSSYNEQFFGPGTRLTVL.

CDR3 residues: CASSLVGGRVNEQYF. DNA of the CDR3: TGCGCCAGCAGCCTGGTGGGGGGGAGGGTTAACGAGCAGTACTTC. V gene TRBV5-1 combines with J gene TRBJ2-7; 7 positions match TRBD2. The CDR3 runs 15 residues. The V segment lost 4 bases and the J segment 5 bases; nucleotides outside the gene matches: 12. The germline CDR1 and CDR2 sequences are SGHRS and YFSETQ. The whole variable domain, remainder taken from reference TRBV5-1 and TRBJ2-7, is KAGVTQTPRYLIKTRGQQVTLSCSPISGHRSVSWYQQTPGQGLQFLFEYFSETQRNKGNFPGRFSGRQFSNSRSEMNVSTLELGDSALYLCASSLVGGRVNEQYFGPGTRLTVT.

The chain links TRBV5-4 to TRBJ1-2; 9 bases map to TRBD1. V shed 4 bases, J shed 4 bases, and the junction held 11 bases outside the gene matches. There are 16 residues in the CDR3. Germline CDR1 and CDR2: SGHNT and YYREEE (reference sequence). CDR3 in amino acids: CASSPETGGSVYGYTF. The CDR3 region has the DNA TGTGCCAGCAGCCCTGAGACAGGGGGATCGGTCTATGGCTACACCTTC. Filled out from reference TRBV5-4 and TRBJ1-2, the complete variable domain reads ETGVTQSPTHLIKTRGQQVTLRCSSQSGHNTVSWYQQALGQGPQFIFQYYREEENGRGNFPPRFSGLQFPNYSSELNVNALELDDSALYLCASSPETGGSVYGYTFGSGTRLTVV.

The chain uses TRBV19 and TRBJ2-2; the D is unclear. Trimming removed 1 base from V and 5 bases from J, with 11 bases in between. Germline-derived CDR1 and CDR2 are LNHDA and SQIVND (reference sequence). This CDR3 comprises 15 residues. The CDR3 nucleotides are TGTGCCAGTAGTATAGCCGGTCAATCAACCGGGGAGCTGTTTTTT. Translation: CASSIAGQSTGELFF.

This chain's CDR3 is CASSASYGYTF. The DNA for the CDR3 is TGTGCCAGCAGCGCCTCCTATGGCTACACCTTC. The gene calls are TRBV9 and TRBJ1-2; D is unclear. Germline-derived CDR1 and CDR2 are SGDLS and YYNGEE. V was pared by 3 bases and J by 4 bases, with 4 bases between. The CDR3 has 11 amino acids.

V is TRBV5-1 and J is TRBJ1-6, with TRBD1 matching 9 bases. Germline lookup yields CDR1 SGHRS and CDR2 YFSETQ. The CDR3 runs 16 residues. V shed 0 bases, J shed 10 bases, and the junction held 8 bases outside the gene matches. As DNA, the CDR3 is TGCGCCAGCAGCTTGGGGGACAGGGCGGTGTACTCACCCCTCCACTTT. Translating gives CASSLGDRAVYSPLHF.

J is TRBJ1-5 and V is TRBV12-1. TRBV12-1 is annotated as a pseudogene. CDR3 length: 16 amino acids. The CDR3 loop is CASSRGGEYSNQPQHF. The DNA for the CDR3 is TGTGCCAGCAGCAGGGGAGGGGAATATAGCAATCAGCCCCAGCATTTT.

V usage is TRBV7-2 and J usage is TRBJ2-7, with a tentative D call TRBD1 (6 bases). Per germline, CDR1 SGHTA and CDR2 FQGNSA. Trimming left V 4 bases short and J 1 base short, with 11 bases between. This CDR3 has 14 amino acids. CDR3 region: CASSSWTESYEQYF. The CDR3 nucleotides are TGTGCCAGCAGCTCGTGGACAGAATCCTACGAGCAGTACTTC. The full variable domain, its missing parts supplied by reference TRBV7-2 and TRBJ2-7, is GAGVSQSPSNKVTEKGKDVELRCDPISGHTALYWYRQSLGQGLEFLIYFQGNSAPDKSGLPSDRFSAERTGGSVSTLTIQRTQQEDSAVYLCASSSWTESYEQYFGPGTRLTVT.

The rearrangement joins TRBV5-6 to TRBJ1-5; D is ambiguous. V shed 4 bases and J shed 3 bases, with 17 bases lying between them. The CDR3 consists of 16 residues. From germline, CDR1 is SGHDT and CDR2 YYEEEE. The CDR3 region has the DNA TGTGCCAGCAGCCTCAGATACGGGAGTAACAATCAGCCCCAGCATTTT. This encodes CASSLRYGSNNQPQHF.

The V and J genes are TRBV30 and TRBJ2-3, with 10 bases identical to TRBD2. The CDR3 sequence is 15 residues long. With V trimmed by 1 base and J by 1 base, 2 bases remained unmatched. From germline, CDR1 is GTSNPN and CDR2 SVGIG (reference sequence). In DNA form, the CDR3 reads TGTGCCTGGAGTGAGCGGGGGGGCCGCACAGATACGCAGTATTTT. Translation gives CAWSERGGRTDTQYF.

The V call is TRBV30, the J call TRBJ2-3; 9 bases line up with TRBD2. This CDR3 comprises 18 residues. V lost 0 bases and J lost 0; bases outside the gene matches: 10. Germline CDR1 reads GTSNPN; CDR2 reads SVGIG (reference sequence). CDR3 sequence: CAWSVGAGGLSSTDTQYF. The CDR3 nucleotides read TGTGCCTGGAGTGTAGGGGCGGGGGGGCTCTCTAGCACAGATACGCAGTATTTT.